The rows below give T cell receptor beta chains drawn from one sample of a study of blood T cell repertoires in COVID-19. Using immunoSEQ multiplex PCR, the repertoire was profiled, and TCRdb retains in-frame clones only, with some absent. The table lists 150,000 to 200,000 clones, about 90% of them singletons. Material: peripheral blood. The receptors derive from a man aged 55 to 70 with active or convalescent COVID-19. CDR3s include the opening cysteine and the closing phenylalanine or tryptophan. The order of the fields is CDR3 DNA, CDR3 protein, J gene, clone size, D gene, V gene. D genes are given only for firm matches. The listing skips clone size in some rows; elsewhere it reads once, few, many or a size class.

CDR3 DNA: TGTGCCAGCAGTTTTGGGACTAGCGGGGGGGCCTACGAGCAGTACTTC
CDR3 protein: CASSFGTSGGAYEQYF
J gene: TRBJ2-7
clone size: -
D gene: TRBD2
V gene: TRBV6-5

CDR3 DNA: TGTGCCAGCAGCTTAGGGAGGGATCAGCCCCAGCATTTT
CDR3 protein: CASSLGRDQPQHF
J gene: TRBJ1-5
clone size: -
D gene: -
V gene: TRBV11-2

CDR3 DNA: TGTGCCAGCAGCTCGGGACGCGGGATGAACACTGAAGCTTTCTTT
CDR3 protein: CASSSGRGMNTEAFF
J gene: TRBJ1-1
clone size: -
D gene: -
V gene: TRBV6-5

CDR3 DNA: TGTGCCAGCAGCCCCAGGGGGAACAATGAGCAGTTCTTC
CDR3 protein: CASSPRGNNEQFF
J gene: TRBJ2-1
clone size: -
D gene: TRBD1
V gene: TRBV9

CDR3 DNA: TGCAGTGCTAGGAGGAACTATGGCTACACCTTC
CDR3 protein: CSARRNYGYTF
J gene: TRBJ1-2
clone size: -
D gene: -
V gene: TRBV20-1

CDR3 DNA: TGTGCCAGCAGCTTGGGACAGGGGTCTGGCTACACCTTC
CDR3 protein: CASSLGQGSGYTF
J gene: TRBJ1-2
clone size: -
D gene: TRBD1
V gene: TRBV7-9

CDR3 DNA: TGTGCCAGCAGCCGCGACAGGGGGTATCAGCCCCAGCATTTT
CDR3 protein: CASSRDRGYQPQHF
J gene: TRBJ1-5
clone size: -
D gene: TRBD1
V gene: TRBV7-2

CDR3 DNA: TGTGCCAGCTCACGGGGGGGGACTGAAGCTTTCTTT
CDR3 protein: CASSRGGTEAFF
J gene: TRBJ1-1
clone size: -
D gene: -
V gene: TRBV18

CDR3 DNA: TGTGCCAGCAGCTTAATGTTAGGGTCGATAGCGTCACCCCTCCACTTT
CDR3 protein: CASSLMLGSIASPLHF
J gene: TRBJ1-6
clone size: -
D gene: -
V gene: TRBV7-9

CDR3 DNA: TGTGCCAGCAGCTCCAGGGACAACACAGATACGCAGTATTTT
CDR3 protein: CASSSRDNTDTQYF
J gene: TRBJ2-3
clone size: -
D gene: -
V gene: TRBV7-9

CDR3 DNA: TGTGCCAGCAGCCAACTTACAGGGTGGGATGAAAAACTGTTTTTT
CDR3 protein: CASSQLTGWDEKLFF
J gene: TRBJ1-4
clone size: -
D gene: -
V gene: TRBV14

CDR3 DNA: TGTGCCAGCAGCATAAACAGGGGAATGGGTAATTCACCCCTCCACTTT
CDR3 protein: CASSINRGMGNSPLHF
J gene: TRBJ1-6
clone size: -
D gene: TRBD1
V gene: TRBV2

CDR3 DNA: TGCGCCAGCAGCTCGGACAGGGGGAGCCAGACCCAGTACTTC
CDR3 protein: CASSSDRGSQTQYF
J gene: TRBJ2-5
clone size: -
D gene: TRBD1
V gene: TRBV5-1

CDR3 DNA: TGTGCCAGCAAGATGGCCCGCCAAGAGACCCAGTACTTC
CDR3 protein: CASKMARQETQYF
J gene: TRBJ2-5
clone size: -
D gene: -
V gene: TRBV7-9

CDR3 DNA: TGTGCCAGCAGTTACTCGAATCAGGCAGGGAATGGCTACACCTTC
CDR3 protein: CASSYSNQAGNGYTF
J gene: TRBJ1-2
clone size: -
D gene: -
V gene: TRBV6-6

CDR3 DNA: TGTGCCAGCAGCCAAGATCCGGAGTTTACGGGGCAGTTCTTC
CDR3 protein: CASSQDPEFTGQFF
J gene: TRBJ2-1
clone size: -
D gene: -
V gene: TRBV3-1/TRBV3-2

CDR3 DNA: TGTGCCAGTAGTATCAGGGCTAGGGAGACCCAGTACTTC
CDR3 protein: CASSIRARETQYF
J gene: TRBJ2-5
clone size: once
D gene: -
V gene: TRBV19

CDR3 DNA: TGTGCCAGCAGTTTTGACAGCGAAGCTTTCTTT
CDR3 protein: CASSFDSEAFF
J gene: TRBJ1-1
clone size: -
D gene: -
V gene: TRBV11-1

CDR3 DNA: TGTGCCAGCAGCTCCGAGAGGGACAGCACTGAAGCTTTCTTT
CDR3 protein: CASSSERDSTEAFF
J gene: TRBJ1-1
clone size: -
D gene: TRBD1
V gene: TRBV5-4

CDR3 DNA: TGCGCCAGCAGCCAAGATGAGGATCAGCCCCAGCATTTT
CDR3 protein: CASSQDEDQPQHF
J gene: TRBJ1-5
clone size: few
D gene: -
V gene: TRBV4-1

CDR3 DNA: TGTGCCACCAGCAGAGGAGACAGTAATAGCAATCAGCCCCAGCATTTT
CDR3 protein: CATSRGDSNSNQPQHF
J gene: TRBJ1-5
clone size: -
D gene: -
V gene: TRBV15

CDR3 DNA: TGTGCCAGCAGCGTAGCCGCAGGCCGGAACACTGAAGCTTTCTTT
CDR3 protein: CASSVAAGRNTEAFF
J gene: TRBJ1-1
clone size: -
D gene: -
V gene: TRBV9

CDR3 DNA: TGTGCCAGCAGCTTGGGTGCAGGGGGCGGAAATCAGCCCCAGCATTTT
CDR3 protein: CASSLGAGGGNQPQHF
J gene: TRBJ1-5
clone size: -
D gene: TRBD1
V gene: TRBV5-6

CDR3 DNA: TGTGCCAGCAGTGCCGGGACAGGGATGGGCGATGAGCAGTTCTTC
CDR3 protein: CASSAGTGMGDEQFF
J gene: TRBJ2-1
clone size: once
D gene: TRBD1
V gene: TRBV2

CDR3 DNA: TGTGCCAGCAGTGAAATAGCGGGGGGCTACAATGAGCAGTTCTTC
CDR3 protein: CASSEIAGGYNEQFF
J gene: TRBJ2-1
clone size: once
D gene: TRBD2
V gene: TRBV4-2

CDR3 DNA: TGTGCCAGCAGTGGACAGGGGGGGTCCTACAATGAGCAGTTCTTC
CDR3 protein: CASSGQGGSYNEQFF
J gene: TRBJ2-1
clone size: -
D gene: TRBD1
V gene: TRBV2

CDR3 DNA: TGTGCCAGTAGGGCAGCGGGGACCGGGGAGCTGTTTTTT
CDR3 protein: CASRAAGTGELFF
J gene: TRBJ2-2
clone size: -
D gene: TRBD2
V gene: TRBV19

CDR3 DNA: TGTGCCAGCAGCTTATTTTCCGGGGGTATGGGCGGGGAGCTGTTTTTT
CDR3 protein: CASSLFSGGMGGELFF
J gene: TRBJ2-2
clone size: many
D gene: -
V gene: TRBV11-2

CDR3 DNA: TGTGCCAGCTCACTGGGGAGGACAGGGATATTCGTTGGCTACACCTTC
CDR3 protein: CASSLGRTGIFVGYTF
J gene: TRBJ1-2
clone size: -
D gene: TRBD1
V gene: TRBV18

CDR3 DNA: TGCGCCAGCAGCTCTACCGACGCGGGCCCCTACGAGCAGTACTTC
CDR3 protein: CASSSTDAGPYEQYF
J gene: TRBJ2-7
clone size: -
D gene: -
V gene: TRBV5-1

CDR3 DNA: TGCGCCAGCAGCCCCAATTACTTC
CDR3 protein: CASSPNYF
J gene: TRBJ2-5
clone size: -
D gene: -
V gene: TRBV10-2

CDR3 DNA: TGTGCCAGCAGAAATTACAAATTCTCTGGAAACACCATATATTTT
CDR3 protein: CASRNYKFSGNTIYF
J gene: TRBJ1-3
clone size: once
D gene: -
V gene: TRBV11-2

CDR3 DNA: TGCGCCAGCAGCAGTGGACAGGAGATGAACACTGAAGCTTTCTTT
CDR3 protein: CASSSGQEMNTEAFF
J gene: TRBJ1-1
clone size: -
D gene: TRBD1
V gene: TRBV5-1

CDR3 DNA: TGTGCCAGCAGCCCTAGCGGGGGGAAAGAGACCCAGTACTTC
CDR3 protein: CASSPSGGKETQYF
J gene: TRBJ2-5
clone size: -
D gene: TRBD2
V gene: TRBV11-2

CDR3 DNA: TGTGCCATCAGTGAGACAGGGGCCACAGATACGCAGTATTTT
CDR3 protein: CAISETGATDTQYF
J gene: TRBJ2-3
clone size: -
D gene: TRBD1
V gene: TRBV10-3

CDR3 DNA: TGTGCCAGCAGCCGATCACAGGGCGGCACTGAAGCTTTCTTT
CDR3 protein: CASSRSQGGTEAFF
J gene: TRBJ1-1
clone size: -
D gene: -
V gene: TRBV3-1/TRBV3-2

CDR3 DNA: TGTGCCAGCAGTTTGAGTAGGAGCAGTGAAGCTTTCTTT
CDR3 protein: CASSLSRSSEAFF
J gene: TRBJ1-1
clone size: -
D gene: -
V gene: TRBV27

CDR3 DNA: TGTGCCAGCAGGTTAACAGGGTATGAAAAACTGTTTTTT
CDR3 protein: CASRLTGYEKLFF
J gene: TRBJ1-4
clone size: -
D gene: -
V gene: TRBV6-5

CDR3 DNA: TGTGCCAGCAGCTTAACAGGGGTGGACTATGGCTACACCTTC
CDR3 protein: CASSLTGVDYGYTF
J gene: TRBJ1-2
clone size: -
D gene: TRBD1
V gene: TRBV7-9

CDR3 DNA: TGTGCCAGCTCCCCGGGTCCTAGCACAGATACGCAGTATTTT
CDR3 protein: CASSPGPSTDTQYF
J gene: TRBJ2-3
clone size: -
D gene: -
V gene: TRBV11-1

CDR3 DNA: TGCGCCAGCAAGGCGGGGGGATCCTCCCAAGAGACCCAGTACTTC
CDR3 protein: CASKAGGSSQETQYF
J gene: TRBJ2-5
clone size: -
D gene: TRBD2
V gene: TRBV5-1

CDR3 DNA: TGTGCCAGCAGAAGTGACAGGGGGCTGAACACTGAAGCTTTCTTT
CDR3 protein: CASRSDRGLNTEAFF
J gene: TRBJ1-1
clone size: -
D gene: TRBD1
V gene: TRBV2

CDR3 DNA: TGTGCCACCAGTGAGTCAAGCGGGGGGCTGTACAATGAGCAGTTCTTC
CDR3 protein: CATSESSGGLYNEQFF
J gene: TRBJ2-1
clone size: -
D gene: TRBD2
V gene: TRBV24-1

CDR3 DNA: TGTGCCAGCAGTCGACCGACGGGGGGCTCTGGAAACACCATATATTTT
CDR3 protein: CASSRPTGGSGNTIYF
J gene: TRBJ1-3
clone size: -
D gene: -
V gene: TRBV6-2/TRBV6-3

CDR3 DNA: TGTGCCAGCAGACCGAAGAGGAGGACAGAAAACTCTGGAAACACCATATATTTT
CDR3 protein: CASRPKRRTENSGNTIYF
J gene: TRBJ1-3
clone size: few
D gene: -
V gene: TRBV7-9